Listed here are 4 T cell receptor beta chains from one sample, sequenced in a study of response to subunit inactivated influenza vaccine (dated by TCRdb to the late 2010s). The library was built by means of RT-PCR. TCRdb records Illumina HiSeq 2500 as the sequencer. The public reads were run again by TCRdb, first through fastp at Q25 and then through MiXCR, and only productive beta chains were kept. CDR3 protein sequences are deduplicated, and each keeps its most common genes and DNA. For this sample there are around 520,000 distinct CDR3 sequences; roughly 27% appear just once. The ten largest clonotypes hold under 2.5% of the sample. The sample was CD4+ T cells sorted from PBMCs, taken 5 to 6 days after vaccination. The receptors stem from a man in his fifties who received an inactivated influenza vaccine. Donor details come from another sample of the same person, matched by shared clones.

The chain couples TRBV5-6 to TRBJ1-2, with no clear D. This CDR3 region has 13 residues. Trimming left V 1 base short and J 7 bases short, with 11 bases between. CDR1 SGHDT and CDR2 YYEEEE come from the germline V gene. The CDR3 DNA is TGTGCCAGCAGCTTGCGGGTGCCTAGTGGCTACACCTTC. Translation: CASSLRVPSGYTF. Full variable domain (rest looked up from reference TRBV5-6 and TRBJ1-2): DAGVTQSPTHLIKTRGQQVTLRCSPKSGHDTVSWYQQALGQGPQFIFQYYEEEERQRGNFPDRFSGHQFPNYSSELNVNALLLGDSALYLCASSLRVPSGYTFGSGTRLTVV.

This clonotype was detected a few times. CDR3 DNA sequence: TGTGCCAGCAGCTTAGCGCAGCTGGGCACCGGGGAGCTGTTTTTT. Residues: CASSLAQLGTGELFF. The J gene is TRBJ2-2, the V gene TRBV7-2; D call uncertain. V lost 0 bases, J lost 4 bases, and 9 bases lay in between. The germline V gene encodes CDR1 SGHTA and CDR2 FQGNSA. The CDR3 covers 15 residues.

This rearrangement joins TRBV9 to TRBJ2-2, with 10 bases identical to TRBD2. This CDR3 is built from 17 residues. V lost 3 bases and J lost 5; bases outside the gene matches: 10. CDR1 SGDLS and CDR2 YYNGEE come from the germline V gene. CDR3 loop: CASSAPRGTSETGELFF. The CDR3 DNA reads TGTGCCAGCAGCGCGCCGAGGGGGACTAGCGAAACCGGGGAGCTGTTTTTT.

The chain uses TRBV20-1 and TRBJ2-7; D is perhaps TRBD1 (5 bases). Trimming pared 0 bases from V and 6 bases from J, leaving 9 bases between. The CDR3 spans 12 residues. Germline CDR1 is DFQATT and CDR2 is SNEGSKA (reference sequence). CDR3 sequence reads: CSARDPTGEQYF. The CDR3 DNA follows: TGCAGTGCTAGAGACCCTACAGGCGAGCAGTACTTC.